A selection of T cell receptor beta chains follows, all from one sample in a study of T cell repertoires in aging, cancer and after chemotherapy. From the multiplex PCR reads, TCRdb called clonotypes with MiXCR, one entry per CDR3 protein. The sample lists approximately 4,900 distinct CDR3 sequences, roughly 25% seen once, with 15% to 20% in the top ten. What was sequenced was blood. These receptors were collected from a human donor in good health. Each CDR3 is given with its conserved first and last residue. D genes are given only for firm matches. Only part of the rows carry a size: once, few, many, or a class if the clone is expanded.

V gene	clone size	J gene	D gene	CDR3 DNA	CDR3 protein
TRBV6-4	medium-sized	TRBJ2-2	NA	TGTGCCAGCAGTGAGACGAACACCGGGGAGCTGTTTTTT	CASSETNTGELFF
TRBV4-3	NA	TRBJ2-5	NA	TGCGCCAGCAGCCAAGATTGGGTCCGACTGGGCGAAGAGACCCAGTACTTC	CASSQDWVRLGEETQYF
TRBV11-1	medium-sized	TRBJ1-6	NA	TGTGCCAGCAGTTTCGGGGTTACTGGGGCTAATTCACCCCTCCACTTT	CASSFGVTGANSPLHF
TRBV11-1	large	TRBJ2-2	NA	TGTGCCAGCAGTCACAGGGAATCCGGGGAGCTGTTTTTT	CASSHRESGELFF
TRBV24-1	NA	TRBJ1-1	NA	TGTGCCACCAGTGGGGGAGGCATGCACACTGAAGCTTTCTTT	CATSGGGMHTEAFF
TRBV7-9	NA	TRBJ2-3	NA	TGTGCCAGCAGCTTAGTAGTCACAGATACGCAGTATTTT	CASSLVVTDTQYF
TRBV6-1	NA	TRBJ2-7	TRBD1	TGTGCCAGCAGTGTAGCCGCAGGGGGCTACGAGCAGTACTTC	CASSVAAGGYEQYF
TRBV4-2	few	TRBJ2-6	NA	TGTGCCAGCAGCCAAGACCAGATCTCTGGGGCCAACGTCCTGACTTTC	CASSQDQISGANVLTF
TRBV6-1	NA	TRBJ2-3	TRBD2	TGTGCCAGCAGTGGACTAGCGGGGGGGGTAGATACGCAGTATTTT	CASSGLAGGVDTQYF
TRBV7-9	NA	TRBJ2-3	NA	TGTGCCAGCAGCCACTCCAACGGGGGCCCAGGCGGAGATACGCAGTATTTT	CASSHSNGGPGGDTQYF
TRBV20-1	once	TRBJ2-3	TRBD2	TGCAGTGCTCCTCAGCGGGAGTGGGTGGATACGCAGTATTTT	CSAPQREWVDTQYF
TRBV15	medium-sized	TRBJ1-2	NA	TGTGCCACCAGCGGGCAGGACGGCCCCTATGGCTACACCTTC	CATSGQDGPYGYTF
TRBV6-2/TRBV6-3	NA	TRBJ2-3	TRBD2	TGTGCCAGCAGTGGACTAGCGGGAGGTAGTACAGATACGCAGTATTTT	CASSGLAGGSTDTQYF
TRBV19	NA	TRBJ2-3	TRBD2	TGTGCCAGCCGGACTAGCGGTAGCACAGATACGCAGTATTTT	CASRTSGSTDTQYF
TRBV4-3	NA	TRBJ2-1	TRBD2	TGCGCCAGCAGCCAGTCTACTAGCGGCTCCTACAATGAGCAGTTCTTC	CASSQSTSGSYNEQFF
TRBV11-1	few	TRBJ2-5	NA	TGTGCCAGCAGCCCGGGGCTGAGAGAGACCCAGTACTTC	CASSPGLRETQYF
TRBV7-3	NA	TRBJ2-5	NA	TGTGCCAGCAGCTCACTGGGGGGAGCGGCGGAGACCCAGTACTTC	CASSSLGGAAETQYF
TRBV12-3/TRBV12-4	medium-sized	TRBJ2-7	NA	TGTGCCAGCAGTTTCGACAGGCCCCCCTACGAGCAGTACTTC	CASSFDRPPYEQYF
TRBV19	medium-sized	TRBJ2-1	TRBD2	TGTGCCAGTAGTGCTATTAGCGGGTCCTACAATGAGCAGTTCTTC	CASSAISGSYNEQFF
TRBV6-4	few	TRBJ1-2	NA	TGTGCCAGCAGTGACTCGTGGGGGGCAGGGAGGACCTATGGCTACACCTTC	CASSDSWGAGRTYGYTF
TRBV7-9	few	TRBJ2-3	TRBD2	TGTGCCAGCAGCCAACCCGGGACTAGCGACACAGATACGCAGTATTTT	CASSQPGTSDTDTQYF
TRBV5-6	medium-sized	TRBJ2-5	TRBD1	TGTGCCAGCAGCCGGTGGGACAGGGATCAAGAGACCCAGTACTTC	CASSRWDRDQETQYF
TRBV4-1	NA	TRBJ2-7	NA	TGCGCCAGCAGCCAAGAAGACCTAGCCTACGAGCAGTACTTC	CASSQEDLAYEQYF
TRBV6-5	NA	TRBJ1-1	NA	TGTGCCAGCAGTGAAGGGGGTCGGACTGAAGCTTTCTTT	CASSEGGRTEAFF